One and the same sample provided the 9 T cell receptor beta chains below, sequenced in a study of shared clonotypes between healthy human individuals. Clones were sequenced by immunoSEQ multiplex PCR, and TCRdb holds only the in-frame ones, with some missing. The sample lists roughly 500,000 clones; about 96% were seen once. Sequencing used naive CD4+ T cells sorted from blood. Documented subset: CD45RA+ positively selected. The source of these receptors is a woman aged 25-40 years in good health.

The chain couples TRBV28 to TRBJ1-1; 7 bases line up with TRBD1. Germline assignment: CDR1 MDHEN and CDR2 SYDVKM. J lost 10 bases, V lost 4 bases, and 12 bases had no gene match. The CDR3 contains 14 residues. The CDR3 loop is CASSSPGGARLAFF. The CDR3 nucleotides read TGTGCCAGCAGTTCCCCAGGGGGGGCGCGTCTAGCTTTCTTT.

The chain links TRBV23-1 to TRBJ2-6; D is undetermined. TRBV23-1 is identified as an open reading frame with a role that is uncertain. This CDR3 contains 16 residues. The ends were cut back, 0 bases at V and 0 bases at J, with 6 bases in the middle. The CDR3 DNA reads TGCGCCAGCAGTCAATCTAGGGCCTCTGGGGCCAACGTCCTGACTTTC. It is translated as CASSQSRASGANVLTF.

CDR3 residues: CASSPPVASRFEKLFF. The CDR3 DNA reads as TGTGCCAGCTCACCACCGGTGGCGTCAAGGTTCGAAAAACTGTTTTTT. The chain couples TRBV18 to TRBJ1-4; D is unresolved. Trimming pared 0 bases from V and 8 bases from J, leaving 16 bases between. Per the germline V gene, CDR1 is KGHSH and CDR2 is LQKENI. The CDR3 loop spans 16 amino acids.

The chain combines TRBV5-1 with TRBJ1-1; perhaps TRBD1 as D (6 bases). This CDR3 comprises 15 residues. The V gene lost 5 bases and the J gene lost 1 base, with 15 bases spanning the gap. Germline loops: CDR1 SGHRS, CDR2 YFSETQ. The CDR3 nucleotides are TGCGCCAGCAGGACGAAGACAGGATCGAACACTGAAGCTTTCTTT. Translating it yields CASRTKTGSNTEAFF. The whole variable domain, remainder taken from reference TRBV5-1 and TRBJ1-1, is KAGVTQTPRYLIKTRGQQVTLSCSPISGHRSVSWYQQTPGQGLQFLFEYFSETQRNKGNFPGRFSGRQFSNSRSEMNVSTLELGDSALYLCASRTKTGSNTEAFFGQGTRLTVV.

This rearrangement joins TRBV10-3 to TRBJ1-1, with D perhaps matching TRBD1 (6 bases). Trimming stripped 4 bases from V and 7 bases from J, with 13 bases between. CDR3 size: 13 residues. CDR1 and CDR2 from the germline V gene are ENHRY and SYGVKD. CDR3 sequence reads: CAISGGQRGEAFF. DNA for the CDR3: TGTGCCATCAGTGGAGGACAGAGGGGTGAAGCTTTCTTT.

V usage is TRBV9 and J usage is TRBJ1-2, with a weak D call TRBD1 (6 bases). Germline CDR1 reads SGDLS; CDR2 reads YYNGEE. The CDR3 length is 15 residues. Trimming shortened V by 2 bases and J by 4 bases, and 15 bases separated the two germline ends. CDR3 loop: CASSVDRADGYGYTF. The CDR3 DNA follows: TGTGCCAGCAGCGTGGACAGAGCGGACGGCTATGGCTACACCTTC.

In the case of this clone: Other DNA sequences in this specimen translate into the identical CDR3. This chain joins TRBV28 and TRBJ2-2, with unresolved D. This CDR3 has 11 residues. Germline V gene sequence: CDR1 MDHEN, CDR2 SYDVKM. Trimming cost V 5 bases and J 8 bases, with 6 bases left between them. CDR3 DNA sequence: TGTGCCAGCAGTCTATCGGGGGAGCTGTTTTTT. This encodes CASSLSGELFF. The full variable domain, with the rest looked up from reference TRBV28 and TRBJ2-2, is DVKVTQSSRYLVKRTGEKVFLECVQDMDHENMFWYRQDPGLGLRLIYFSYDVKMKEKGDIPEGYSVSREKKERFSLILESASTNQTSMYLCASSLSGELFFGEGSRLTVL.

CDR3 coding DNA: TGTGCCAGCAGCTTACCCGGGACACTCACCGGGGAGCTGTTTTTT. It codes for CASSLPGTLTGELFF. The chain recombines TRBV7-9 with TRBJ2-2, with D possibly TRBD1 on 6 matching bases. The CDR3 length is 15 residues. Looked up from germline, CDR1 is SEHNR and CDR2 is FQNEAQ (reference sequence). V was pared by 2 bases and J by 4 bases, with 11 bases between.

J is TRBJ2-7 and V is TRBV19; TRBD2 aligns across 9 bases. The germline V gene has CDR1 LNHDA and CDR2 SQIVND (reference sequence). V trimming: 0 bases; J trimming: 0 bases; junction bases outside the gene matches: 6. The CDR3 is 17 amino acids. The CDR3 reads CASSIEAGGPVSYEQYF. CDR3 nucleotides: TGTGCCAGTAGTATAGAAGCGGGAGGCCCTGTCTCCTACGAGCAGTACTTC.